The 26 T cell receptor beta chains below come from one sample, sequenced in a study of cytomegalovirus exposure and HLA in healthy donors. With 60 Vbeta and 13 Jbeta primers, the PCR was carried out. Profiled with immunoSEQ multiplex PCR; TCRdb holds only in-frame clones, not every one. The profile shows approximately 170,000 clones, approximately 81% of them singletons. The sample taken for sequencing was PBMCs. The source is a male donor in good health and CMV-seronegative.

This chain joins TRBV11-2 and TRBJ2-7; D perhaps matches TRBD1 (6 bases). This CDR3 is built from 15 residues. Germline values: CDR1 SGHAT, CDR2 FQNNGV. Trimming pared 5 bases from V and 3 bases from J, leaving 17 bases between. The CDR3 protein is CASSLNRVPIYEQYF. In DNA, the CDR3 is TGTGCCAGCAGCCTAAACAGGGTGCCTATCTACGAGCAGTACTTC.

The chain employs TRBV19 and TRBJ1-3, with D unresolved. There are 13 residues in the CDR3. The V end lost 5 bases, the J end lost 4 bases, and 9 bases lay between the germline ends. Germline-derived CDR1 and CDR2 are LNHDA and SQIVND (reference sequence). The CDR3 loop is CASSQVSGNTIYF. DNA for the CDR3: TGTGCCAGTAGTCAGGTTTCGGGAAACACCATATATTTT.

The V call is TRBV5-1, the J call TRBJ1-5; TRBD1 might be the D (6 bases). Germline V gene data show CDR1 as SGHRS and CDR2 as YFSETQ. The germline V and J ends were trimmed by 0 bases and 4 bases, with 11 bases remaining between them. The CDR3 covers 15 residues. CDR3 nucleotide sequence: TGCGCCAGCAGCTTGGGTGACAGGCCGAATCAGCCCCAGCATTTT. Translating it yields CASSLGDRPNQPQHF.

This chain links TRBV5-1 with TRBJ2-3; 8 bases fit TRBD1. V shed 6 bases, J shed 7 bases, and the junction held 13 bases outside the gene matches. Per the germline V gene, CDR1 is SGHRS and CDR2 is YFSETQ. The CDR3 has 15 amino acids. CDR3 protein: CASNRQGSIGNTQYF. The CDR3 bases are TGCGCCAGCAACCGACAGGGGTCAATTGGAAATACGCAGTATTTT. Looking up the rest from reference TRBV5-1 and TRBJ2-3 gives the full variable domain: KAGVTQTPRYLIKTRGQQVTLSCSPISGHRSVSWYQQTPGQGLQFLFEYFSETQRNKGNFPGRFSGRQFSNSRSEMNVSTLELGDSALYLCASNRQGSIGNTQYFGPGTRLTVL.

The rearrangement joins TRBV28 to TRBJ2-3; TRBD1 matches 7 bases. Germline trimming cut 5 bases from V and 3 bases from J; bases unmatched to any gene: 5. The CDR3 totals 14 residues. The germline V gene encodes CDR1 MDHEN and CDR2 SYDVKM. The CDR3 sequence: CASSPGGVTDTQYF. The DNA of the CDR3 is TGTGCCAGCAGTCCAGGGGGTGTGACAGATACGCAGTATTTT.

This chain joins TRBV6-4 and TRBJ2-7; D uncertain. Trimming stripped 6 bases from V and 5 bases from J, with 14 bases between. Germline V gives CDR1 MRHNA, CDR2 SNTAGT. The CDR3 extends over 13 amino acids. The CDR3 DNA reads TGTGCCAGCAGGCACTACCCCCTGAACGAGCAGTACTTC. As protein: CASRHYPLNEQYF.

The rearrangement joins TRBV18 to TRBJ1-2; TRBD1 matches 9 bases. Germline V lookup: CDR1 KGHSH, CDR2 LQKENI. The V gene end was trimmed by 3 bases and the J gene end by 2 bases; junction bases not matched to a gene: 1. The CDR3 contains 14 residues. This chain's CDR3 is CASSPTGGNYGYTF. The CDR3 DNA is TGTGCCAGCTCACCCACAGGGGGCAACTATGGCTACACCTTC.

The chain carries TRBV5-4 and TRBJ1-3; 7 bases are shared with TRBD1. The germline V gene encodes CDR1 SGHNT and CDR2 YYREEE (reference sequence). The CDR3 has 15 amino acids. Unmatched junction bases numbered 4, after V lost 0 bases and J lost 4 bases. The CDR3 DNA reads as TGTGCCAGCAGCTTGGACAGGGGCCCAGGAAACACCATATATTTT. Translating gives CASSLDRGPGNTIYF.

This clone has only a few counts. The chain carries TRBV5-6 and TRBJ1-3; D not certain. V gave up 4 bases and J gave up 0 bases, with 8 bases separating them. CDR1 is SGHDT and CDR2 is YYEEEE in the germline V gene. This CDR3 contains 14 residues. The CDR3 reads CASSLGSSGNTIYF. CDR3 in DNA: TGTGCCAGCAGCCTCGGGTCCTCTGGAAACACCATATATTTT.

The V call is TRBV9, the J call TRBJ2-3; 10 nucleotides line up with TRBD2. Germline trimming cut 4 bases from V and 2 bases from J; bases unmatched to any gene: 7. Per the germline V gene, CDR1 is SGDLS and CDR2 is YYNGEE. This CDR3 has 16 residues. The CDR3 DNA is TGTGCCAGCAGCTTACAAGGACTAGCGGACACAGATACGCAGTATTTT. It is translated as CASSLQGLADTDTQYF.

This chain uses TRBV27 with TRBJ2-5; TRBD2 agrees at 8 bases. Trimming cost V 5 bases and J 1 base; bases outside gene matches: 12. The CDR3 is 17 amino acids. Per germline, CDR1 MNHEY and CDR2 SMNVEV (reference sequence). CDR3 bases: TGTGCCAGCAGTCAATCGGGACCGGGGGGGGCCCAAGAGACCCAGTACTTC. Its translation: CASSQSGPGGAQETQYF.

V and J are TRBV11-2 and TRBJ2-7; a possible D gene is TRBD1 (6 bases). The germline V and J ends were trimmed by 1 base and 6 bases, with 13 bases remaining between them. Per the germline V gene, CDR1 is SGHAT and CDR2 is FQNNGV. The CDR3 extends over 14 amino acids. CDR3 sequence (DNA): TGTGCCAGCAGCTTAGGCGCAGGGGTTAGCGAGCAGTACTTC. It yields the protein CASSLGAGVSEQYF. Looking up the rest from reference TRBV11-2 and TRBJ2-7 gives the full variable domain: EAGVAQSPRYKIIEKRQSVAFWCNPISGHATLYWYQQILGQGPKLLIQFQNNGVVDDSQLPKDRFSAERLKGVDSTLKIQPAKLEDSAVYLCASSLGAGVSEQYFGPGTRLTVT.

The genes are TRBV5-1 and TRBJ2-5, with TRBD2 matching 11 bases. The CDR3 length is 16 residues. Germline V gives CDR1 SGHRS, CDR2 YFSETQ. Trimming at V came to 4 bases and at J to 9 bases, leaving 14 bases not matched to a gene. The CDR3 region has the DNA TGCGCCAGCAGCCCCAGGATAGCGGGGGGGACGGGGCCCCAGTACTTC. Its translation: CASSPRIAGGTGPQYF.

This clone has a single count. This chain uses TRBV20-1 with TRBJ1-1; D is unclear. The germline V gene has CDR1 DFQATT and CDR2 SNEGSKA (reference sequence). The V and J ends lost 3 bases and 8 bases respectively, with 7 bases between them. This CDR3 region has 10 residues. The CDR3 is CSARVGEAFF. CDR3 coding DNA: TGCAGTGCTAGGGTGGGCGAAGCTTTCTTT.

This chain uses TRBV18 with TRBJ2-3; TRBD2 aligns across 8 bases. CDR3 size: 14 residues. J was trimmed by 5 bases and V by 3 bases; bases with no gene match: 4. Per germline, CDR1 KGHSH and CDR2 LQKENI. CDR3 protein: CASSPREGLDTQYF. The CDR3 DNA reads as TGTGCCAGCTCACCTCGGGAGGGGTTAGATACGCAGTATTTT.

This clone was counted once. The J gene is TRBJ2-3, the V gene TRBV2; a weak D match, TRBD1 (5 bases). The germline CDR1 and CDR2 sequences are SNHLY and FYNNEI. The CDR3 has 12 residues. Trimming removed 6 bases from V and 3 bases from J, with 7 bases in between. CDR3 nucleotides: TGTGCCAGCAGGCAGGGAACAGATACGCAGTATTTT. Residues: CASRQGTDTQYF.

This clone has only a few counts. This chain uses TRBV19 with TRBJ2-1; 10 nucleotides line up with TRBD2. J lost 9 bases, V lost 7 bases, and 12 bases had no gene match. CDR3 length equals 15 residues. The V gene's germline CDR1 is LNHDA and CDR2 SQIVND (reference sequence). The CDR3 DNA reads TGTGCCAGTACCGATAGAGCGGGAGGGGTGGGTGAGCAGTTCTTC. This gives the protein CASTDRAGGVGEQFF.

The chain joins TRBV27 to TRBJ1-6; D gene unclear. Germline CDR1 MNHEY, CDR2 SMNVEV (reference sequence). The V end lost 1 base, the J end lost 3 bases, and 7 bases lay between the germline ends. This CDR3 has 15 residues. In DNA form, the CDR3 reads TGTGCCAGCAGTTTATACAGAAGCTATAATTCACCCCTCCACTTT. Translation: CASSLYRSYNSPLHF.

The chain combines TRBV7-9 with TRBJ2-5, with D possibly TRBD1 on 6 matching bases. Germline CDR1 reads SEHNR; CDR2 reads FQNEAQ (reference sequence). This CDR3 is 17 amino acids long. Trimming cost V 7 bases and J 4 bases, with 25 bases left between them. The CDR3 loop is CASTLDSGTRLRETQYF. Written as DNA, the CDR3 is TGTGCCAGCACCTTGGACTCTGGGACAAGGTTGAGAGAGACCCAGTACTTC.

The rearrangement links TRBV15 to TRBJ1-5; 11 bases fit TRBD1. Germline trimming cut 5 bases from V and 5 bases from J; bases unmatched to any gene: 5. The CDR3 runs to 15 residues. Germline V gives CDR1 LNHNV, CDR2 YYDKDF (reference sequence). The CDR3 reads CATSQDRGQHQPQHF. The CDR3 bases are TGTGCCACCAGCCAGGACAGGGGGCAGCATCAGCCCCAGCATTTT.

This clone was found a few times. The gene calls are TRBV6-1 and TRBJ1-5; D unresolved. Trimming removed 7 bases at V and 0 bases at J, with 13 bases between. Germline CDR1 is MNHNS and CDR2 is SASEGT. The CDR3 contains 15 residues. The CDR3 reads CASKPYGNSNQPQHF. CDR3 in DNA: TGTGCCAGCAAACCGTACGGGAATAGCAATCAGCCCCAGCATTTT.

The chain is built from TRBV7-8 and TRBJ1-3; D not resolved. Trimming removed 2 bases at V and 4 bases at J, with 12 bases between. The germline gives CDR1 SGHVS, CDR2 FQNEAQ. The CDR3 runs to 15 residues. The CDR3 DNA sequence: TGTGCCAGCAGCTTACCCTTCCCGGGGGGAAACACCATATATTTT. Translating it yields CASSLPFPGGNTIYF.

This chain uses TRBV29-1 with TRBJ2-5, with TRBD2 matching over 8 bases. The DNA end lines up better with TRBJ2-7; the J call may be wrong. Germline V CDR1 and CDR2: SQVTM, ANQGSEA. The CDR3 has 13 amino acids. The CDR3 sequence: CSADFSGIDEQYF. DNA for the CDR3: TGCAGCGCAGACTTTAGCGGGATCGACGAGCAGTACTTC.

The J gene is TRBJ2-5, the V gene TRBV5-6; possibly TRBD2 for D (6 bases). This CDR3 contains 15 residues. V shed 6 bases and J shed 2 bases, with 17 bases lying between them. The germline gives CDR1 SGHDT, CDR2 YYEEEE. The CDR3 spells CASTEIGTEQETQYF. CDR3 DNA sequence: TGTGCCAGCACCGAGATCGGGACTGAACAAGAGACCCAGTACTTC.

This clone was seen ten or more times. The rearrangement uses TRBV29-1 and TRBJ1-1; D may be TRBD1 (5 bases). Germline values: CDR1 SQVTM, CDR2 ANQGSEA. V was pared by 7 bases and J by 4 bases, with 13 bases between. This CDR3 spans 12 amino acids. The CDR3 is CSGQQGGTEAFF. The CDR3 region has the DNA TGCAGCGGACAGCAGGGAGGCACTGAAGCTTTCTTT. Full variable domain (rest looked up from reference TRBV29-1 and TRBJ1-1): SAVISQKPSRDICQRGTSLTIQCQVDSQVTMMFWYRQQPGQSLTLIATANQGSEATYESGFVIDKFPISRPNLTFSTLTVSNMSPEDSSIYLCSGQQGGTEAFFGQGTRLTVV.

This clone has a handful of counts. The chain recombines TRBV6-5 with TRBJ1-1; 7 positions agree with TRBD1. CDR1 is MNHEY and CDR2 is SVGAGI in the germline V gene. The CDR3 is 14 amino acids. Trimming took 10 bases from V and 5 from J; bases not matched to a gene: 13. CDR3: CATKITGVLTEAFF. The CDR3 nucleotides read TGTGCCACCAAAATTACAGGGGTTTTAACTGAAGCTTTCTTT.